The present T cell receptor (beta chain) was sequenced within a study of post-analysis software for immune sequencing data. Regarding the study as a whole: Patients used about five TRBV segments, including TRBV5-6, TRBV5-1 and TRBV20-1, more often than controls. Under F measure analysis, samples from one preparation batch co-clustered strongly.

Unique molecular identifiers were built into the TCR beta cDNA libraries. TCRdb itself ran the PCR reads through MiXCR, one entry per CDR3 protein. The profile shows about 820,000 distinct CDR3 sequences, approximately 53% of them singletons. This clonotype was observed a few times. Its target is unknown. This CDR3 is built from 15 residues. Trimming cost V 1 base and J 2 bases, with 10 bases left between them. In germline, CDR1 is SGHTA, CDR2 FQGNSA. This TCR was sampled from a girl aged 5 to 17 with multiple sclerosis. Sequencing was carried out using blood. The chain couples TRBV7-2 to TRBJ2-3; D call uncertain. The CDR3, as DNA: TGTGCCAGCAGCTTAGGTACCAGGTCCACAGATACGCAGTATTTT. Translated: CASSLGTRSTDTQYF.